A selection of T cell receptor beta chains follows, all from one sample in a study of cytomegalovirus exposure and HLA in healthy donors. Assay used: immunoSEQ multiplex PCR; TCRdb lists only in-frame clones, some missing. The sample has some 190,000 clones; about 80% are singletons. Material: PBMCs. The source of these receptors is a woman aged 30 to 39 in good health and CMV-seronegative. CDR3s include the opening cysteine and the closing phenylalanine or tryptophan. The D gene is left open where the match is weak. Not every row has a clone size; where given, it reads once, few, many or a size class.

J | D | V | size | length | DNA | CDR3
TRBJ1-2 | - | TRBV5-1 | - | 14 | TGCGCCAGCTGGGGGGGTTGGAACAACTATGGCTACACCTTC | CASWGGWNNYGYTF
TRBJ2-7 | TRBD1 | TRBV5-4 | - | 16 | TGTGCCAGCAGCCCGGCGACAGGGATCGGACTCTACGAGCAGTACTTC | CASSPATGIGLYEQYF
TRBJ2-2 | TRBD2 | TRBV5-5 | few | 17 | TGTGCCAGCAGCGCTCGAGTAGCGGGGGTGGTCCCCGGGGAGCTGTTTTTT | CASSARVAGVVPGELFF
TRBJ1-5 | TRBD1 | TRBV18 | - | 17 | TGTGCCAGCTCACCGCAAACCGGGACAGGGGGCTATCAGCCCCAGCATTTT | CASSPQTGTGGYQPQHF
TRBJ1-1 | - | TRBV2 | - | 14 | TGTGCCAGCAGTGTTCAGGGTTTGAACACTGAAGCTTTCTTT | CASSVQGLNTEAFF
TRBJ2-2 | - | TRBV30 | - | 14 | TGTGCCTGGAGTGGGGGACTTCTCTCCGGGGAGCTGTTTTTT | CAWSGGLLSGELFF
TRBJ1-5 | - | TRBV5-1 | - | 14 | TGCGCCAGCAGCTTGGAGGGCCAGGGCCAGCCCCAGCATTTT | CASSLEGQGQPQHF
TRBJ1-5 | TRBD1 | TRBV7-8 | - | 15 | TGTGCCAGCAGCTTACCTGGACAGGGAGTCCAGCCCCAGCATTTT | CASSLPGQGVQPQHF
TRBJ1-4 | - | TRBV5-1 | - | 15 | TGCGCCAGCACTCGGGGGGCATCAACTAATGAAAAACTGTTTTTT | CASTRGASTNEKLFF
TRBJ1-5 | - | TRBV4-1 | once | 14 | TGCGCCAGCAGCCAAGAATCAGGCAATCAGCCCCAGCATTTT | CASSQESGNQPQHF
TRBJ2-7 | TRBD1 | TRBV6-5 | - | 13 | TGTGCCAGCAGTCCACCGGGACAGGACGAGCAGTACTTC | CASSPPGQDEQYF
TRBJ2-3 | - | TRBV29-1 | - | 11 | TGCAGCTGGATGTCGGGGAATACGCAGTATTTT | CSWMSGNTQYF
TRBJ2-1 | - | TRBV7-3 | - | 17 | TGTGCCAGCAGCAGTTCCCGCGGGTTTAGCTCCTACAATGAGCAGTTCTTC | CASSSSRGFSSYNEQFF
TRBJ1-5 | - | TRBV30 | - | 15 | TGTGCCTGGAGTGTACGGGCAGGGATTGTTCAGCCCCAGCATTTT | CAWSVRAGIVQPQHF
TRBJ1-2 | TRBD1 | TRBV29-1 | - | 15 | TGCAGCGGTTTCTACGACAGGGAGTGGAACTATGGCTACACCTTC | CSGFYDREWNYGYTF
TRBJ2-7 | TRBD1 | TRBV25-1 | - | 14 | TGTGCCAGCAGTGGACAGGGGGCTAACGACGAGCAGTACTTC | CASSGQGANDEQYF
TRBJ2-4 | - | TRBV4-2 | - | 16 | TGTGCCAGCAGCCAAGAGGGGGAGGCCCGGGGAAACATTCAGTACTTC | CASSQEGEARGNIQYF